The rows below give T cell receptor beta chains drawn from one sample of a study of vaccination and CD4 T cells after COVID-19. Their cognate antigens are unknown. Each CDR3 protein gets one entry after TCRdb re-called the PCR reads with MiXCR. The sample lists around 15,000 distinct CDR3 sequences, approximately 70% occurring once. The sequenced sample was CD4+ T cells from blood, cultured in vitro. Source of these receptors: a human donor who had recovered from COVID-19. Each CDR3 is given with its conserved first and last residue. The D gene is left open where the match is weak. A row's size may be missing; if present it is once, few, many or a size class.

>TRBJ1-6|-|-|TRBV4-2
CASSQVQSNNSPLHF
TGTGCCAGCAGCCAAGTACAGAGTAATAATTCACCCCTCCACTTT
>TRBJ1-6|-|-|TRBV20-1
CSARPPGALNSPLHF
TGCAGTGCTAGACCCCCGGGGGCTCTTAATTCACCCCTCCACTTT
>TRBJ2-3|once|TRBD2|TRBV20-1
CSAPEREGFTDTQYF
TGCAGTGCCCCTGAGCGGGAGGGATTCACAGATACGCAGTATTTT
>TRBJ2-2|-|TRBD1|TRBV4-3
CASSQIWRQGDTGELFF
TGCGCCAGCAGCCAAATTTGGAGGCAGGGGGACACCGGGGAGCTGTTTTTT
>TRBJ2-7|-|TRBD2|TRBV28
CASSLGGSGLAREQYF
TGTGCCAGCAGTTTAGGGGGGTCCGGACTAGCTCGGGAGCAGTACTTC
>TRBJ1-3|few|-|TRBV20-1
CSARKGDGNTIYF
TGCAGTGCTAGGAAAGGGGATGGAAACACCATATATTTT
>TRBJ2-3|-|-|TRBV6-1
CASSDRGNPLDTQYF
TGTGCCAGCAGTGATCGGGGGAACCCCTTGGATACGCAGTATTTT
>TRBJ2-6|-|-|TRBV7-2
CASTLSTGSGANVLTF
TGTGCCAGCACCCTCTCTACAGGCTCTGGGGCCAACGTCCTGACTTTC
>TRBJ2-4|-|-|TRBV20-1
CSAREQMVGKNIQYF
TGCAGTGCTAGAGAACAGATGGTGGGCAAAAACATTCAGTACTTC
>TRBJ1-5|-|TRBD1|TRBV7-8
CASSARDRGGPPIYQPQHF
TGTGCCAGCAGCGCCCGGGACAGGGGGGGCCCTCCTATCTATCAGCCCCAGCATTTT
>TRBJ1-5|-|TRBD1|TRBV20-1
CSARRDSSNQPQHF
TGCAGTGCTCGGAGGGACAGTAGCAATCAGCCCCAGCATTTT
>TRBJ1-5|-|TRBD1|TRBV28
CASSRTGALGQPQHF
TGTGCCAGCAGCCGGACAGGGGCATTAGGTCAGCCCCAGCATTTT
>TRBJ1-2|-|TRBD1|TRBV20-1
CSARNPGQGYGYTF
TGCAGTGCTCGAAACCCGGGACAGGGTTATGGCTACACCTTC
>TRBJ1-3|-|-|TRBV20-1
CSARDQETSGNTIYF
TGCAGTGCTAGAGATCAAGAAACTTCTGGAAACACCATATATTTT
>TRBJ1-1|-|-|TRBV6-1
CASSDQGLANTEAFF
TGTGCCAGCAGTGATCAGGGCCTAGCGAACACTGAGGCTTTCTTT
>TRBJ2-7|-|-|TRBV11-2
CASSTIVGGVSYEQYF
TGTGCCAGCAGCACCATAGTAGGGGGGGTCTCGTACGAGCAGTACTTC
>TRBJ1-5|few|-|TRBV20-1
CSARTPGSSNQPQHF
TGCAGTGCACGGACCCCGGGAAGTAGCAATCAGCCCCAGCATTTT
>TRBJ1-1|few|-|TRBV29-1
CYGSRGTEAFF
TGCTACGGGAGCCGGGGGACTGAAGCTTTCTTT
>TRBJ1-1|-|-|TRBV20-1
CSVGNTEAFF
TGCAGTGTGGGGAACACTGAAGCTTTCTTT
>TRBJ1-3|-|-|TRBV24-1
CATSSNSGNTIYF
TGTGCCACCAGTAGTAACTCAGGAAACACCATATATTTT
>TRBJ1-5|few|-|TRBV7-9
CASSLGGFRQPQHF
TGTGCCAGCAGCTTAGGGGGGTTTCGGCAGCCCCAGCATTTT
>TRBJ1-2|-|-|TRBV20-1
CSASPTVYGYTF
TGCAGTGCTAGCCCGACAGTCTATGGCTACACCTTC
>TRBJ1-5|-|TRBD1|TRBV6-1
CASSRTGRMGPQHF
TGTGCCAGCAGCCGGACAGGGAGGATGGGGCCCCAGCATTTT
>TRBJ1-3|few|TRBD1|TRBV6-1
CATSRDRVNTIYF
TGTGCCACCTCCCGGGACAGGGTGAACACCATATATTTT
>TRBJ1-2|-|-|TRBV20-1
CSARDVLSYGYTF
TGCAGTGCTAGAGATGTACTGAGCTATGGCTACACCTTC
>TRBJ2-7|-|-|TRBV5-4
CASSQGGGRSYEQYF
TGTGCCAGCAGCCAGGGAGGGGGGAGATCCTACGAGCAGTACTTC
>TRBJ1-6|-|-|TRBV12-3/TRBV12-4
CASSFRGSGNSPLHF
TGTGCCAGCAGTTTTAGGGGCTCGGGGAATTCACCCCTCCACTTT
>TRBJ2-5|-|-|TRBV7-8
CASSPNWGRARETQYF
TGTGCCAGCAGCCCAAATTGGGGGCGGGCGAGGGAGACCCAGTACTTC
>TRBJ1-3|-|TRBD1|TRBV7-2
CASSRGTGNSGNTIYF
TGTGCCAGCAGCCGCGGGACAGGGAACTCTGGAAACACCATATATTTT
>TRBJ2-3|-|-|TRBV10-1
CASSELQGSKDTQYF
TGCGCCAGCAGTGAGTTACAGGGATCTAAAGATACGCAGTATTTT
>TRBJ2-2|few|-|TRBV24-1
CATRGKVSTGELFF
TGTGCCACCAGAGGGAAGGTGAGCACCGGGGAGCTGTTTTTT
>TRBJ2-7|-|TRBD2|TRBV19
CASSAGTSGRDEQYF
TGTGCCAGTAGTGCCGGGACTAGCGGGAGAGACGAGCAGTACTTC
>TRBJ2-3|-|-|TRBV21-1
CASSKARPAGIPDTQYF
TGTGCCAGCAGCAAAGCGCGGCCAGCGGGTATCCCCGATACGCAGTATTTT
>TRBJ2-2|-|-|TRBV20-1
CSARGVRLVGELFF
TGCAGTGCTAGGGGGGTTCGATTGGTGGGGGAGCTGTTTTTT
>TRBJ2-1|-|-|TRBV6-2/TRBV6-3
CASSDPPQRRPHNEQFF
TGTGCCAGCAGTGACCCACCCCAGCGGAGGCCCCACAATGAGCAGTTCTTC
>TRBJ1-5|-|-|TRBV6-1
CASSEGGGYTQPQHF
TGTGCCAGCAGTGAAGGGGGGGGGTATACTCAGCCCCAGCATTTT
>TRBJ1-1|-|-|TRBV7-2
CASSLGGGNTEAFF
TGTGCCAGCAGCTTGGGAGGGGGGAACACTGAAGCTTTCTTT
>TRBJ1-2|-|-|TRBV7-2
CASSLTLGQGLNGYTF
TGTGCCAGCAGCTTGACACTGGGGCAGGGACTCAATGGCTACACCTTC
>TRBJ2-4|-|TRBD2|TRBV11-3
CASSRGRGSIAKNIQYF
TGTGCCAGCAGCCGCGGGAGGGGCTCGATAGCCAAAAACATTCAGTACTTC
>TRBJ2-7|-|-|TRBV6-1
CASSLDRKISYEQYF
TGTGCCAGCAGTCTCGACCGAAAAATCTCCTACGAGCAGTACTTC
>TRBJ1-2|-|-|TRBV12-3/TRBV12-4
CASSPGPYGYTF
TGTGCCAGCAGTCCGGGGCCTTATGGCTACACCTTC
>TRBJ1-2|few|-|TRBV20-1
CSARDRRGNYGYTF
TGCAGTGCTAGAGATCGAAGGGGGAACTATGGCTACACCTTC
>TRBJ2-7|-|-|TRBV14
CASSHATTSGGQYF
TGTGCCAGCAGCCACGCGACAACGTCTGGGGGGCAGTACTTC
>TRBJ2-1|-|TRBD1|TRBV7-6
CASSSSGTGTINEQFF
TGTGCCAGCAGCTCTTCCGGGACAGGGACAATCAATGAGCAGTTCTTC
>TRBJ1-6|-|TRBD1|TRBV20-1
CSVKTGLDSPLHF
TGCAGTGTTAAGACAGGGCTCGATTCACCCCTCCACTTT
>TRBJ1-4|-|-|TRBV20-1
CSARAGEATNEKLFF
TGCAGTGCTAGGGCAGGGGAGGCGACTAATGAAAAACTGTTTTTT